This TCR beta chain stems from a study of blood T cell repertoires in COVID-19. Across the study: The analysed material was cDNA or gDNA that came from T cells, B-cell-depleted T cells, or PBMCs.

In the original analysis: Nucleated cell number was recorded as an estimate derived from reference gene primer amplification. Profiling relied on immunoSEQ multiplex PCR, and the TCRdb table lists in-frame clones only, not all of them. D and trimming were read from the DNA, whereas the V and J calls and clone size are those reported in that table. The table includes approximately 210,000 clones, more than 75% detected once. The CDR3 loop spans 15 amino acids. Germline CDR1 and CDR2: MNHNY and SVGAGI (reference sequence). V shed 7 bases and J shed 5 bases, with 20 bases lying between them. This chain uses TRBV6-6 with TRBJ2-5; D perhaps matches TRBD1 (6 bases). Sequencing was carried out using peripheral blood. The clonotype originates from a human donor in a cohort sampled during active COVID-19. Written as DNA, the CDR3 is TGTGCCAGCACGAAGGGTACAGGGATGGTGGAGACCCAGTACTTC. It yields the protein CASTKGTGMVETQYF.